This TCR beta chain was obtained from a study of regulatory T cells in long-lasting Graves disease. CDR1 SGHNT and CDR2 YENEEA come from the germline V gene. This CDR3 contains 16 residues. Trimming took 3 bases from V and 3 from J; bases not matched to a gene: 11. The time point here: newly diagnosed GD, antithyroid drugs for less than 3 months. Scientists built the TCR library using RNA that was extracted from PBMCs. An endocrinology department in Xi'an, China, supplied the patients. iRepertoire HTBI primers and Arm-PCR of CDR3 regions built TCR beta libraries. Original data processing: Across the samples, identification revealed fewer than 75 TRBV and about 15 TRBJ segments. MiXCR, applied by TCRdb to the multiplex PCR reads, yields one record per CDR3 protein. It is TCRdb's table, rather than the study itself, that gives the V and J calls and clone size. The sample shows around 480,000 distinct CDR3 sequences, 15% to 20% of them seen only once.

These data were also reused for a study on T cells in Graves' hyperthyroidism and ophthalmopathy.

The clonotype was recovered from a woman aged 40-65 years with Graves disease. The sample in question was peripheral blood mononuclear cells (PBMCs), obtained at new diagnosis, from a patient treated with antithyroid drugs. This chain links TRBV11-3 with TRBJ2-7; 7 bases line up with TRBD1. CDR3 amino acids: CASSFPGQAHYYEQYF. The CDR3 DNA sequence: TGTGCCAGCAGCTTCCCCGGACAGGCTCATTACTACGAGCAGTACTTC. Supplemented by reference TRBV11-3 and TRBJ2-7, the full variable domain reads EAGVVQSPRYKIIEKKQPVAFWCNPISGHNTLYWYLQNLGQGPELLIRYENEEAVDDSQLPKDRFSAERLKGVDSTLKIQPAELGDSAVYLCASSFPGQAHYYEQYFGPGTRLTVT.